Included here is one TCR beta chain sequence, with context. CDR3 length equals 15 residues. The ends were cut back, 0 bases at V and 2 bases at J, with 8 bases in the middle. The germline CDR1 and CDR2 sequences are LGHNA and YNFKEQ. Libraries were prepared by immunoSEQ multiplex PCR; TCRdb keeps only in-frame clonotypes and omits some of them. The table records approximately 500,000 clones, roughly 80% of them present only once. This record belongs to a study of shared clonotypes between healthy human individuals. The chain recombines TRBV4-2 with TRBJ1-3; D ambiguous. Specimen: PBMCs. This sequence was found in a woman aged 40 to 50 in good health. Some clones in this sample may be carry-over from other donors' samples. CDR3 amino acids: CASSQDLTTGNTIYF. CDR3 in DNA: TGTGCCAGCAGCCAAGATCTCACAACTGGAAACACCATATATTTT.